Described below is a single T cell receptor beta chain sequence and its context. Its antigen is not known. These data originate in a study of blood T cells in healthy people across ages. Findings and caveats of the study: Both naive CD4+ cell counts and diversity were greater in long-lived donors than in aged donors.

CDR3 length equals 17 residues. Germline assignment: CDR1 MDHEN and CDR2 SYDVKM. Deletions cut 6 bases from V and 0 bases from J, with 17 bases between. A second PCR of 7 to 11 cycles used a sample-barcoded 5' primer and a J-beta primer mix. TCRdb independently ran MiXCR on the 5' RACE reads; one entry per CDR3 protein. This sample has 800,000 to 950,000 distinct CDR3 sequences; almost 30% occur once, and the top ten carry roughly 10%. Healthy Caucasian individuals from Russia aged about 6 to 90 served as donors. In each sample, at least 7 million PBMCs were isolated. Separately, the same data were catalogued under a study of T cells of mothers and their children.

The sample comprised blood. This chain joins TRBV28 and TRBJ1-4; D not resolved. The sequence derives from a woman aged 40-49 years in good health. CDR3 nucleotides: TGTGCCAGCAGGGAAGTAGGGAGCAGGACAACTAATGAAAAACTGTTTTTT. Residues: CASREVGSRTTNEKLFF. Combining the CDR3 with reference TRBV28 and TRBJ1-4 gives the whole variable domain DVKVTQSSRYLVKRTGEKVFLECVQDMDHENMFWYRQDPGLGLRLIYFSYDVKMKEKGDIPEGYSVSREKKERFSLILESASTNQTSMYLCASREVGSRTTNEKLFFGSGTQLSVL.